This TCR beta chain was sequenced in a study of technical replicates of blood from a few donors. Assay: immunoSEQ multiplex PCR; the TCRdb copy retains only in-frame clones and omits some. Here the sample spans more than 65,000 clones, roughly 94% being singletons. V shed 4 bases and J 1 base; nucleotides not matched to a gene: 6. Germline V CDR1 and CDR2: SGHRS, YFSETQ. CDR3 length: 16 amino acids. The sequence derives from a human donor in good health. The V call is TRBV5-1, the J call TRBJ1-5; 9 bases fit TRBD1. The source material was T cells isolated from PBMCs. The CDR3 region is CASSPGTGLSNQPQHF. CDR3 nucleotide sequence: TGCGCCAGCAGCCCCGGGACAGGGCTAAGCAATCAGCCCCAGCATTTT.